Listed below are T cell receptor beta chains from one sample, sequenced in a study of beta chain features in type 1 diabetes. Assay: immunoSEQ multiplex PCR; the TCRdb copy retains only in-frame clones and omits some. The top ten hold 0.3% of the sample, which has 20,000 to 30,000 clones, roughly half seen once. The source material was stem cell memory CD4+ T cells from blood. The receptors stem from a man aged 30 to 45 with type 1 diabetes. The CDR3 runs from the conserved cysteine through the conserved F or W. A D gene is named only where the DNA matches it firmly. Clone size is given for some rows only: seen once, a few or many times, or a class if the clone is expanded.

V gene	D gene	clone size	CDR3 length	J gene	CDR3 DNA	CDR3 protein
TRBV18	NA	NA	14	TRBJ1-3	TGTGCCAGCTCACCACCGAACGTAGAAAACACCATATATTTT	CASSPPNVENTIYF
TRBV7-9	NA	NA	13	TRBJ2-7	TGTGCCAGCAGCTTTACAAGCGTCTACGAGCAGTACTTC	CASSFTSVYEQYF
TRBV9	NA	NA	16	TRBJ2-1	TGTGCCAGCAGCGTAGATAGCGGCCTAGCCGTCCCAAAGCAGTTCTTC	CASSVDSGLAVPKQFF
TRBV6-1	NA	NA	16	TRBJ1-5	TGTGCCAGCAGTGAGGCGGATGGTTACGGCAATCAGCCCCAGCATTTT	CASSEADGYGNQPQHF
TRBV6-5	TRBD1	NA	12	TRBJ1-6	TGTGCCAGCAGCCCACACAGGGGTCCCCTCCACTTT	CASSPHRGPLHF
TRBV11-2	TRBD1	once	16	TRBJ1-1	TGTGCCAGCAGCCCCCACTCCGGGACAGGGTGGTCTGAAGCTTTCTTT	CASSPHSGTGWSEAFF
TRBV19	NA	NA	14	TRBJ1-5	TGTGCCAGTAGTCGGGGGGGCAGCAATCAGCCCCAGCATTTT	CASSRGGSNQPQHF
TRBV18	NA	few	14	TRBJ2-3	TGTGCCAGCTCACGTAAGCCGAGCACAGATACGCAGTATTTT	CASSRKPSTDTQYF
TRBV5-1	NA	NA	17	TRBJ2-2	TGCGCCAGCAGCTTGGGGCAGACCCGCGGAGTCTCCGGGGAGCTGTTTTTT	CASSLGQTRGVSGELFF
TRBV7-2	NA	few	16	TRBJ1-2	TGTGCCAGCAGCTTAGGCCTCAGGGCAGCTAACTATGGCTACACCTTC	CASSLGLRAANYGYTF
TRBV20-1	NA	NA	11	TRBJ1-1	TGCAGTCTCGTGGCGAACACTGAAGCTTTCTTT	CSLVANTEAFF
TRBV30	NA	NA	12	TRBJ2-7	TGTGCCTGGAGTCATGGGGCGGGGGAGCAGTACTTC	CAWSHGAGEQYF
TRBV5-1	NA	few	15	TRBJ2-3	TGCGCCAGCAGCCGAGTGGAGGGTAGCACAGATACGCAGTATTTT	CASSRVEGSTDTQYF
TRBV5-1	TRBD1	NA	15	TRBJ1-1	TGCGCCAGCAGCTTGCTGGGACAGGTGGGCACTGAAGCTTTCTTT	CASSLLGQVGTEAFF
TRBV28	NA	NA	12	TRBJ2-7	TGTGCCAGCAGTCCCCCCTTCCCCGAGCAGTACTTC	CASSPPFPEQYF
TRBV6-6	NA	NA	11	TRBJ1-2	TGTGCCAGCAGCTTTAATCTCGGCTACACCTTC	CASSFNLGYTF
TRBV5-1	NA	few	19	TRBJ1-1	TGCGCCAGCGGAATCGACAGGTCCCAGTTGACCCGGTGGAACACTGAAGCTTTCTTT	CASGIDRSQLTRWNTEAFF
TRBV5-1	TRBD1	once	14	TRBJ2-5	TGCGCCAGCAGCTCCGAGGGGGCTAAAGAGACCCAGTACTTC	CASSSEGAKETQYF